This is a list of T cell receptor beta chains from one sample in a study of liver allograft versus peripheral blood T cells. A single record per CDR3 protein comes from TCRdb applying MiXCR to the reads. The table records 5,700 or so distinct CDR3 sequences, about 15% of them present only once. The receptors originated from a human patient who had a liver transplant. Part of the T cells may come from the graft donor. Both conserved end residues are part of each CDR3. D genes are given only for firm matches. Size is omitted from some rows. Given values are once, few, many or a class for expanded clones.

>TRBJ2-2|NA|TRBV19|NA
CASSPDLELMNTGELFF
TGTGCCAGTAGTCCGGACCTGGAGCTTATGAACACCGGGGAGCTGTTTTTT
>TRBJ2-4|TRBD2|TRBV3-1|NA
CASSPLAGGPIQYF
TGTGCCAGCAGCCCCCTAGCGGGGGGGCCCATTCAGTACTTC
>TRBJ2-7|TRBD1|TRBV11-1|medium-sized
CASSRQTGGHYEQYF
TGTGCCAGCAGCCGTCAGACAGGGGGACACTACGAGCAGTACTTC
>TRBJ1-3|NA|TRBV28|medium-sized
CASSLLPSANSGNTIYF
TGTGCCAGCAGTTTACTCCCCTCGGCCAACTCTGGAAACACCATATATTTT
>TRBJ2-7|NA|TRBV15|medium-sized
CATSRLTGTKAFEQYF
TGTGCCACCAGCAGACTAACCGGGACAAAGGCTTTCGAGCAGTACTTC
>TRBJ2-3|NA|TRBV3-1|NA
CASSQDRYPQYF
TGTGCCAGCAGCCAAGATAGATATCCGCAGTATTTT
>TRBJ2-3|NA|TRBV28|many
CASSLLGARKYF
TGTGCCAGCAGTTTATTAGGGGCCCGAAAGTATTTT
>TRBJ1-4|NA|TRBV19|medium-sized
CASSFDRPTNEKLFF
TGTGCCAGTAGTTTTGACAGGCCAACTAATGAAAAACTGTTTTTT
>TRBJ2-7|NA|TRBV12-3/TRBV12-4|many
CASSRRLQGGYEQYF
TGTGCCAGCAGCCGGAGGTTACAGGGTGGCTACGAGCAGTACTTC
>TRBJ1-3|NA|TRBV28|medium-sized
CASSLAGAGNTIYF
TGTGCCAGCAGTTTAGCAGGGGCTGGAAACACCATATATTTT
>TRBJ2-3|TRBD2|TRBV7-2|NA
CASSSGTSGRTDTQYF
TGTGCCAGCAGCTCAGGGACTAGCGGGAGAACAGATACGCAGTATTTT
>TRBJ2-7|TRBD1|TRBV27|many
CASSFRTGGNEQYF
TGTGCCAGCAGTTTTCGGACAGGGGGCAACGAGCAGTACTTC
>TRBJ2-1|TRBD2|TRBV28|medium-sized
CASLRSGSRGGEQFF
TGTGCCAGCTTACGTAGCGGGAGTAGGGGGGGGGAGCAGTTCTTC
>TRBJ1-2|TRBD1|TRBV30|many
CAWKVQGALITHYTF
TGTGCCTGGAAAGTACAGGGGGCGCTGATTACTCACTACACCTTC
>TRBJ2-7|NA|TRBV2|NA
CASSRRSSYEQYF
TGTGCCAGCAGCAGAAGGTCCAGTTACGAGCAGTACTTC
>TRBJ1-4|TRBD1|TRBV28|medium-sized
CASSLDRGVEKLFF
TGTGCCAGCAGCTTAGACAGGGGGGTTGAAAAACTGTTTTTT
>TRBJ2-5|NA|TRBV28|few
CASSSPPGRPRTQYF
TGTGCCAGCAGTTCCCCTCCAGGCCGTCCAAGGACCCAGTACTTC
>TRBJ2-1|NA|TRBV6-2/TRBV6-3|medium-sized
CASSYSFSSEWDNEQFF
TGTGCCAGCAGTTACTCGTTCTCCTCTGAGTGGGACAATGAGCAGTTCTTC
>TRBJ2-2|NA|TRBV20-1|medium-sized
CSVFRPGNTGELFF
TGCAGTGTTTTTAGACCGGGCAACACCGGGGAGCTGTTTTTT
>TRBJ2-3|TRBD2|TRBV6-5|NA
CISRTSGSGDTQYF
TGTATCAGCAGGACTAGCGGGTCGGGGGATACGCAGTATTTT
>TRBJ2-4|NA|TRBV7-2|many
CASSLGAIQYF
TGTGCCAGCAGCTTAGGAGCAATTCAGTACTTC
>TRBJ2-1|TRBD2|TRBV7-9|NA
CASGIAGGANNEQFF
TGTGCCAGTGGGATAGCGGGAGGGGCTAACAATGAGCAGTTCTTC
>TRBJ2-2|NA|TRBV24-1|medium-sized
CATSDLYKPGELFF
TGTGCCACCAGTGATTTGTATAAACCTGGGGAGCTGTTTTTT
>TRBJ2-7|NA|TRBV11-2|few
CASSPDSYEQYF
TGTGCCAGCAGCCCCGACAGCTACGAGCAGTACTTC
>TRBJ2-1|NA|TRBV12-3/TRBV12-4|many
CASTLGTPYNEQFF
TGTGCCAGCACTTTGGGGACGCCTTACAATGAGCAGTTCTTC
>TRBJ2-7|NA|TRBV7-3|NA
CASSLTRSNEQYF
TGTGCCAGCAGCTTAACGCGGTCCAACGAGCAGTACTTC
>TRBJ2-2|NA|TRBV6-6|medium-sized
CASKVRTGELFF
TGTGCCAGCAAAGTGAGAACCGGGGAGCTGTTTTTT
>TRBJ2-1|TRBD2|TRBV7-9|few
CASSPYTSGSMLGDNEQFF
TGTGCCAGCAGCCCGTATACTAGCGGGAGTATGTTGGGGGACAATGAGCAGTTCTTC
>TRBJ2-1|NA|TRBV20-1|NA
CSARDGGGNEQFF
TGCAGTGCTAGAGATGGGGGAGGCAATGAGCAGTTCTTC
>TRBJ2-1|NA|TRBV19|medium-sized
CASGSGRSSYNEQFF
TGTGCCAGTGGGAGCGGGCGGAGTTCCTACAATGAGCAGTTCTTC
>TRBJ1-2|NA|TRBV14|medium-sized
CASTNNANYGYTF
TGTGCCAGCACCAACAACGCTAACTATGGCTACACCTTC
>TRBJ1-1|TRBD1|TRBV19|NA
CASRDSLNTEAFF
TGTGCCAGCAGGGACAGTCTGAACACTGAAGCTTTCTTT
>TRBJ2-7|NA|TRBV12-3/TRBV12-4|NA
CASRLNRYEQYF
TGTGCCAGCAGACTCAACCGATACGAGCAGTACTTC
>TRBJ1-2|NA|TRBV7-9|few
CASSLGTNYGYTF
TGTGCCAGCAGCTTAGGTACTAACTATGGCTACACCTTC
>TRBJ2-1|NA|TRBV10-3|medium-sized
CAISESKGKRTYNEQFF
TGTGCCATCAGTGAGTCGAAGGGGAAGCGGACTTACAATGAGCAGTTCTTC
>TRBJ2-2|TRBD2|TRBV2|NA
CASRVRSGLASTGELFF
TGTGCCAGCAGGGTGAGGTCGGGACTAGCGAGCACCGGGGAGCTGTTTTTT
>TRBJ1-2|NA|TRBV12-3/TRBV12-4|medium-sized
CASRSAGYGYTF
TGTGCCAGCAGGTCAGCGGGATATGGCTACACCTTC
>TRBJ1-5|NA|TRBV28|few
CASSFGTGRVQPQHF
TGTGCCAGCAGTTTCGGAACAGGGCGGGTTCAGCCCCAGCATTTT
>TRBJ1-6|NA|TRBV6-2/TRBV6-3|medium-sized
CASGAPLYGLYNSPLHF
TGTGCCAGCGGTGCACCTCTATACGGATTATATAATTCACCCCTCCACTTT
>TRBJ2-1|NA|TRBV7-9|medium-sized
CASSLAQGNGGEQFF
TGTGCCAGCAGCTTAGCGCAAGGGAATGGGGGCGAGCAGTTCTTC
>TRBJ2-3|TRBD2|TRBV20-1|few
CSAKRGGATDTQYF
TGCAGTGCTAAGCGCGGGGGGGCCACAGATACGCAGTATTTT
>TRBJ1-3|NA|TRBV25-1|NA
CASRTTFTIYF
TGTGCCAGCAGGACCACTTTCACCATATATTTT
>TRBJ2-7|TRBD1|TRBV28|NA
CASRRQGSYEQYF
TGTGCCAGCAGGAGACAGGGGTCATACGAGCAGTACTTC
>TRBJ1-2|NA|TRBV24-1|medium-sized
CATSDPTQYGYTF
TGTGCCACCAGTGATCCGACCCAATATGGCTACACCTTC
>TRBJ1-6|TRBD1|TRBV27|medium-sized
CASKGQGDSPLHF
TGTGCCAGCAAGGGACAGGGGGATTCACCCCTCCACTTT
>TRBJ1-2|NA|TRBV28|NA
CASSLPGSGYTF
TGTGCCAGCAGTTTACCCGGGAGCGGCTACACCTTC
>TRBJ2-7|NA|TRBV3-1|NA
CASSQGVGQQYF
TGTGCCAGCAGCCAAGGAGTAGGGCAGCAGTACTTC